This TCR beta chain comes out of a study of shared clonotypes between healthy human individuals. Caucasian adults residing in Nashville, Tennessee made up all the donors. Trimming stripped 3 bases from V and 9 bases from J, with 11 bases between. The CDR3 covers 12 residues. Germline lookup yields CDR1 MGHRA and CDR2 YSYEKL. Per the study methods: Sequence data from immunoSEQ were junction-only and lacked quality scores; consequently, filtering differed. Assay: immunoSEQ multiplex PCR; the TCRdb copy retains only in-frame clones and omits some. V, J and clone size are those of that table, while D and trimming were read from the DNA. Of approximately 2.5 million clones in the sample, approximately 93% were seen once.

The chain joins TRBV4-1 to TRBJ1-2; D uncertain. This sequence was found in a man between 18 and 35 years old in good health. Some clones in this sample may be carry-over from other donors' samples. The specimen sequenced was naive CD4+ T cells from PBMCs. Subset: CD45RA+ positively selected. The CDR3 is CASSQAEARYTF. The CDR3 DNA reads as TGCGCCAGCAGCCAGGCGGAGGCCCGCTACACCTTC.